These T cell receptor beta chains were read from a single sample in a study of shared clonotypes between healthy human individuals. Clones were read by immunoSEQ multiplex PCR, and TCRdb kept only the in-frame ones, dropping some. This table has about 1,500,000 clones, around 97% appearing once. Sequencing input: naive CD4+ T cells sorted from blood. These receptors were taken from a man in his thirties or forties in good health. Both conserved end residues are part of each CDR3. D genes are given only for firm matches. Clone size is not always given. Where it is, it says once, few, many or a class for expanded clones.

D,V,size,J,CDR3,DNA
-,TRBV4-1,-,TRBJ2-2,CASSPGPGELFF,TGCGCCAGCAGCCCCGGACCCGGGGAGCTGTTTTTT
TRBD2,TRBV9,-,TRBJ2-5,CASSDTSGQETQYF,TGTGCCAGCAGCGACACTAGCGGCCAAGAGACCCAGTACTTC
-,TRBV19,-,TRBJ1-3,CASSIVEAGNTIYF,TGTGCCAGTAGTATCGTGGAAGCAGGAAACACCATATATTTT
TRBD2,TRBV5-4,-,TRBJ2-5,CASSPGTSGSEETQYF,TGTGCCAGCAGCCCCGGGACTAGCGGGAGTGAAGAGACCCAGTACTTC
-,TRBV5-1,once,TRBJ2-7,CASSFDSHSYEQYF,TGCGCCAGCAGCTTTGACTCCCACTCCTACGAGCAGTACTTC
-,TRBV27,few,TRBJ1-5,CASSHQGPVSQPQHF,TGTGCCAGCAGCCATCAGGGGCCAGTGTCGCAGCCCCAGCATTTT
-,TRBV6-5,-,TRBJ1-3,CASSWDPTPGNTIYF,TGTGCCAGCAGTTGGGACCCAACCCCAGGAAACACCATATATTTT
TRBD1,TRBV2,-,TRBJ2-3,CASSNGQGRGTDTQYF,TGTGCCAGCAGTAACGGACAGGGCCGGGGCACAGATACGCAGTATTTT
TRBD1,TRBV5-4,-,TRBJ1-5,CASSEQGADQPQHF,TGTGCCAGCAGCGAACAGGGGGCAGATCAGCCCCAGCATTTT
TRBD2,TRBV7-9,once,TRBJ2-1,CASSLKIAGFSNEQFF,TGTGCCAGCAGCTTAAAGATAGCGGGATTTTCCAATGAGCAGTTCTTC
-,TRBV23-1,-,TRBJ1-2,CASSRAISYTF,TGCGCCAGCAGTCGTGCCATTTCCTACACCTTC
-,TRBV9,-,TRBJ2-1,CASSVTPEVQNEQFF,TGTGCCAGCAGCGTAACGCCCGAGGTTCAGAATGAGCAGTTCTTC
-,TRBV7-3,-,TRBJ2-5,CASSFSSGETQYF,TGTGCCAGCAGCTTTTCATCCGGGGAGACCCAGTACTTC
-,TRBV5-5,-,TRBJ1-2,CASSPAATAIYGYTF,TGTGCCAGCAGCCCGGCTGCGACGGCTATTTATGGCTACACCTTC
TRBD2,TRBV4-3,-,TRBJ2-6,CASSHSGRSGANVLTF,TGCGCCAGCAGCCATAGCGGGAGAAGTGGGGCCAACGTCCTGACTTTC
-,TRBV19,-,TRBJ1-1,CASSIKWGDTEAFF,TGTGCCAGTAGTATAAAGTGGGGGGACACTGAAGCTTTCTTT
-,TRBV18,-,TRBJ2-6,CASSPGGLGANVLTF,TGTGCCAGCTCACCGGGGGGTCTTGGGGCCAACGTCCTGACTTTC
-,TRBV2,-,TRBJ2-3,CAGALEGEVGDTQYF,TGTGCCGGGGCCTTGGAGGGGGAGGTCGGAGATACGCAGTATTTT
TRBD2,TRBV5-1,-,TRBJ2-1,CASSLLPSGSNEQFF,TGCGCCAGCAGCTTGCTCCCTAGCGGGAGCAATGAGCAGTTCTTC
-,TRBV5-1,once,TRBJ1-4,CASSLEGREGKLFF,TGCGCCAGCAGCTTGGAGGGCAGGGAGGGAAAACTGTTTTTT
-,TRBV25-1,-,TRBJ2-7,CASSSFYEQYF,TGTGCCAGCAGTTCTTTCTACGAGCAGTACTTC
TRBD2,TRBV18,-,TRBJ2-1,CASSPTSGGVSYNEQFF,TGTGCCAGCTCACCGACTAGCGGAGGTGTCTCCTACAATGAGCAGTTCTTC
-,TRBV5-6,-,TRBJ2-5,CASSLPVGAGETQYF,TGTGCCAGCAGCCTGCCCGTGGGAGCGGGAGAGACCCAGTACTTC
-,TRBV14,-,TRBJ2-5,CASSQDGGRETQYF,TGTGCCAGCAGCCAAGATGGGGGAAGAGAGACCCAGTACTTC
-,TRBV7-6,-,TRBJ1-4,CASSLIGGTNEKLFF,TGTGCCAGCAGCTTAATTGGGGGGACTAATGAAAAACTGTTTTTT
-,TRBV7-9,-,TRBJ1-1,CASSFTVNTEAFF,TGTGCCAGCAGCTTTACGGTTAACACTGAAGCTTTCTTT
-,TRBV11-2,-,TRBJ1-2,CASSLDRARGYTF,TGTGCCAGCAGCTTAGACAGGGCCAGAGGCTACACCTTC
-,TRBV5-1,once,TRBJ2-1,CASSPFSSYNEQFF,TGCGCCAGCAGCCCCTTTAGCTCCTACAATGAGCAGTTCTTC
-,TRBV29-1,once,TRBJ1-4,CSVVGVGNEKLFF,TGCAGCGTTGTTGGGGTCGGTAATGAAAAACTGTTTTTT
-,TRBV21-1,-,TRBJ1-4,CASSSDSTTNEKLFF,TGTGCCAGCAGCTCGGACAGCACAACTAATGAAAAACTGTTTTTT
-,TRBV28,-,TRBJ2-1,CASSPSLTGQFF,TGTGCCAGCAGTCCGTCTTTGACGGGGCAGTTCTTC
TRBD1,TRBV7-9,once,TRBJ1-2,CASSSGTGVSNYGYTF,TGTGCCAGCAGCTCCGGGACAGGAGTTTCTAACTATGGCTACACCTTC
-,TRBV4-2,-,TRBJ1-4,CASSQEENEKLFF,TGTGCCAGCAGCCAAGAAGAGAATGAAAAACTGTTTTTT
-,TRBV28,-,TRBJ2-2,CASSPTGPGITGELFF,TGTGCCAGCAGTCCCACCGGCCCCGGAATCACCGGGGAGCTGTTTTTT
-,TRBV19,-,TRBJ2-7,CASSITPGAVYEQYF,TGTGCCAGTAGTATTACGCCAGGAGCGGTCTACGAGCAGTACTTC
TRBD1,TRBV5-1,-,TRBJ1-2,CASSLTDRGLGYTF,TGCGCCAGCAGCTTGACGGACAGGGGGCTTGGCTACACCTTC
-,TRBV5-1,-,TRBJ1-1,CASSLDGRGNTEAFF,TGCGCCAGCAGCTTGGATGGCAGGGGGAACACTGAAGCTTTCTTT
TRBD2,TRBV5-6,once,TRBJ2-5,CASSLEGSGRRETQYF,TGTGCCAGCAGCTTGGAAGGTAGCGGGAGACGTGAGACCCAGTACTTC
TRBD1,TRBV6-1,-,TRBJ2-1,CASRGPYHNEQFF,TGTGCCAGTAGGGGGCCATACCATAATGAGCAGTTCTTC
-,TRBV7-2,-,TRBJ2-5,CASSSGPRTETQYF,TGTGCCAGCAGCTCCGGCCCGCGGACAGAGACCCAGTACTTC
-,TRBV19,-,TRBJ1-1,CASSRRGITEAFF,TGTGCCAGTAGTAGACGGGGGATTACTGAAGCTTTCTTT
-,TRBV10-2,once,TRBJ1-1,CASSYTRAGLTEAFF,TGCGCCAGCAGTTACACGAGGGCAGGGCTCACTGAAGCTTTCTTT
-,TRBV5-6,once,TRBJ1-1,CASSSEYRLMNTEAFF,TGTGCCAGCAGCTCTGAATACCGTTTAATGAACACTGAAGCTTTCTTT
TRBD2,TRBV27,-,TRBJ2-7,CASSLRTRTGTSGVSSSYEQYF,TGTGCCAGCAGTTTACGGACAAGAACTGGGACTAGCGGAGTTTCGAGCTCCTACGAGCAGTACTTC
-,TRBV28,-,TRBJ1-5,CASSLTDIYSNQPQHF,TGTGCCAGCAGTTTAACGGACATTTATAGCAATCAGCCCCAGCATTTT
TRBD2,TRBV29-1,once,TRBJ2-3,CSVAPSTSGTDTQYF,TGCAGCGTTGCTCCCTCGACTAGCGGCACAGATACGCAGTATTTT
TRBD1,TRBV7-9,-,TRBJ2-3,CASSSDRGYPDTQYF,TGTGCCAGCAGCTCGGACAGGGGTTATCCAGATACGCAGTATTTT
-,TRBV5-1,once,TRBJ1-1,CASRYTGHLNTEAFF,TGCGCCAGCAGGTATACGGGACACCTGAACACTGAAGCTTTCTTT
-,TRBV18,-,TRBJ2-4,CASSPLSGIGKNIQYF,TGTGCCAGCTCACCACTCTCTGGGATAGGCAAAAACATTCAGTACTTC
-,TRBV5-5,-,TRBJ2-7,CASSTRQGSWTHYEQYF,TGTGCCAGCAGCACCCGGCAGGGTAGTTGGACCCACTACGAGCAGTACTTC
-,TRBV10-3,-,TRBJ2-7,CAIRRRGDEQYF,TGTGCCATCCGGCGCCGAGGAGACGAGCAGTACTTC
TRBD2,TRBV18,-,TRBJ2-3,CASSQIAGGPTDTQYF,TGTGCCAGCTCTCAAATAGCGGGAGGGCCGACAGATACGCAGTATTTT